This T cell receptor beta chain derives from a study of blood T cell repertoires in COVID-19 (TCRdb year 2020). For context, the study as a whole: Samples covering the acute and convalescent phases of COVID-19 were provided by collaborators in the United States, Italy and Spain. The prospective study material was composed of cDNA or gDNA derived from T cells, B-cell-depleted T cells, or PBMCs. The dataset comprised deeply sampled blood TCRbeta repertoires from subjects exposed to, actively infected with, or recovered from COVID-19. The repertoires were released in a freely available public database intended as a resource for research on the immune response to SARS-CoV-2. Samples came from the ongoing ImmuneRACE study (first 160 participants) plus 1,254 subjects from 6 global collaborators. Nearly every sample came with metadata listing a de-identified subject ID, COVID-19 status, age in years and sex. Where available, HLA class I and class II types were obtained from metadata supplied by the sample provider rather than from assay-based typing. Study-wide conclusions, independent of this receptor: The quantity of clinical and demographic metadata differed by source and by participant and was supplied without curation.

This clone has a handful of counts. Its antigen remains unidentified. It has no much larger one-base neighbor in the sample; base qualities were not kept. Samples from volunteer blood donors who had recovered from COVID-19 were contributed by a second Seattle source. The collaborating institutions used their own protocols to collect whole blood in K2EDTA tubes. For TCRbeta analysis, collaborator samples were shipped as frozen whole blood, as isolated PBMCs, or as DNA extracted from either sample type. TCRbeta CDR3 regions were amplified from genomic DNA using the immunoSEQ Assay, a bias-controlled multiplex PCR. Regarding the original processing steps: Within the assay, amplification of reference gene primers was used to estimate how many nucleated cells each sample contained. Sequence reads were collapsed and filtered to measure the absolute abundance of every unique TCRbeta CDR3 rearrangement. For each sample, productive Simpson clonality was calculated as the square root of Simpson's diversity index across productive rearrangements. Here the immuneACCESS table is served through TCRdb, limited to in-frame sequences with V and J called. Missing clones are a known gap in these copies; in checked studies unresolved V genes cover under half, and the rest lacks a known reason. V and J calls and clone size come straight from that table; D and trimming were deduced from the DNA. This sample is represented by some 190,000 clones; roughly 88% of them were singletons. 5% to 7.5% of the sample belongs to the ten largest clones.

Ends trimmed: V by 8 bases, J by 6 bases; bases unmatched to a gene: 9. The CDR3 measures 14 amino acids from cysteine to phenylalanine. Solely the CDR3 DNA is kept, with 42 bases framed from the first base. Looking up the germline V gene (reference sequence) yields CDR1 LNHDA and CDR2 SQIVND. The V and J genes are TRBV19 and TRBJ2-4; 8 bases in between match TRBD1. Sequencing input: peripheral blood. The receptor was derived from a woman between 40 and 50 years old who had recovered from COVID-19. The CDR3 region has the sequence CASGQGQGVNIQYF. The sequenced DNA is TGTGCCAGTGGGCAAGGACAGGGAGTAAACATTCAGTACTTC.